One and the same sample provided the 27 T cell receptor beta chains below, sequenced in a study of T cell responses to AZD1222 COVID-19 vaccine. The protocol was immunoSEQ multiplex PCR, while the TCRdb copy is restricted to in-frame clones and leaves out a portion. The table records tens of thousands of clones, approximately 90% of them present only once. The specimen comprised peripheral blood, sampled on day 0 of AZD1222 vaccination. All receptors derive from an adult in good health.

The gene calls are TRBV5-6 and TRBJ2-2, with a tentative D call TRBD2 (6 bases). Germline V CDR1 and CDR2: SGHDT, YYEEEE. CDR3 length: 16 amino acids. Trimming shortened V by 1 base and J by 6 bases, and 16 bases separated the two germline ends. CDR3 sequence (DNA): TGTGCCAGCAGCTTGCTTCGGCGGGGTTTCGCCGGGGAGCTGTTTTTT. This translates into CASSLLRRGFAGELFF.

The chain links TRBV5-6 to TRBJ2-3; either TRBD1 or TRBD2 may fit D (5 bases each). V shed 5 bases and J shed 1 base, with 20 bases lying between them. The CDR3 extends over 17 amino acids. CDR1 is SGHDT and CDR2 is YYEEEE in the germline V gene. This CDR3 is CASSPDGGRVGTDTQYF. DNA of the CDR3: TGTGCCAGCAGTCCGGATGGGGGACGAGTCGGCACAGATACGCAGTATTTT. Using reference TRBV5-6 and TRBJ2-3 for the parts outside the CDR3, the full variable domain is DAGVTQSPTHLIKTRGQQVTLRCSPKSGHDTVSWYQQALGQGPQFIFQYYEEEERQRGNFPDRFSGHQFPNYSSELNVNALLLGDSALYLCASSPDGGRVGTDTQYFGPGTRLTVL.

The rearrangement joins TRBV25-1 to TRBJ1-5; D is ambiguous. Between the trimmed V and J ends, which lost 1 base and 2 bases, there was a span of 9 bases. The CDR3 has 15 residues. Germline V gives CDR1 MGHDK, CDR2 SYGVNS. The CDR3 sequence is CASSESARGNQPQHF. CDR3 nucleotides: TGTGCCAGCAGTGAATCAGCAAGGGGCAATCAGCCCCAGCATTTT. The full variable domain, with the rest looked up from reference TRBV25-1 and TRBJ1-5, is EADIYQTPRYLVIGTGKKITLECSQTMGHDKMYWYQQDPGMELHLIHYSYGVNSTEKGDLSSESTVSRIRTEHFPLTLESARPSHTSQYLCASSESARGNQPQHFGDGTRLSIL.

The V and J genes are TRBV9 and TRBJ2-1; D assignment may be TRBD1 or TRBD2 (6 bases each). Per germline, CDR1 SGDLS and CDR2 YYNGEE. V was shortened by 4 bases and J by 7 bases, with 18 bases between the two germline ends. The CDR3 length is 15 residues. The CDR3 is CASSPLGGRENEQFF. CDR3 in DNA: TGTGCCAGCAGCCCCCTGGGGGGCCGAGAGAATGAGCAGTTCTTC.

CDR3: CASSLSRTGGALAYGYTF. CDR3 DNA: TGCGCCAGCAGCTTGTCCAGGACAGGGGGCGCGTTAGCATATGGCTACACCTTC. The gene calls are TRBV5-1 and TRBJ1-2; 11 bases align to TRBD1. CDR1 is SGHRS, CDR2 YFSETQ, per germline. J was trimmed by 5 bases and V by 1 base; bases with no gene match: 13. The CDR3 loop spans 18 amino acids.

The chain joins TRBV12-3 or TRBV12-4 to TRBJ1-5; D gene uncertain. V lost 3 bases and J lost 6, with 9 bases in between. This CDR3 has 13 amino acids. The CDR3 loop is CASSFGESQPQHF. In DNA form, the CDR3 reads TGTGCCAGCAGTTTTGGAGAGTCTCAGCCCCAGCATTTT.

The chain has TRBV18 and TRBJ1-2; TRBD1 aligns across 7 bases. Germline values: CDR1 KGHSH, CDR2 LQKENI. The CDR3 has 16 amino acids. Trimming cost V 4 bases and J 0 bases; bases outside gene matches: 8. CDR3 protein: CASSLTGTEANYGYTF. The CDR3 DNA reads TGTGCCAGCTCACTAACCGGGACAGAGGCTAACTATGGCTACACCTTC.

The rearrangement links TRBV3-1 (or the pseudogene TRBV3-2) to TRBJ2-1; 7 positions match TRBD1. The ends lost 4 bases at V and 3 bases at J; junction bases unmatched: 9. This CDR3 is built from 16 residues. Germline lookup yields CDR1 LGHDT and CDR2 YNNKEL (reference sequence). For the CDR3, the DNA is TGTGCCAGCAGCCTCTTCTCGGACAGGTTCTACAATGAGCAGTTCTTC. The encoded protein is CASSLFSDRFYNEQFF.

As DNA, the CDR3 is TGTGCCAGCAGCCAAGCCGGGATAAATGAAAAACTGTTTTTT. Its translation: CASSQAGINEKLFF. This chain links TRBV5-6 with TRBJ1-4; D gene ambiguous. V lost 4 bases to trimming and J lost 5 bases, with 12 bases between them. Per the germline V gene, CDR1 is SGHDT and CDR2 is YYEEEE. The CDR3 is made up of 14 amino acids.

The CDR3 DNA sequence: TGTGCCAGCAGCCAAGCCCGACAGGGCCTCTCTGGAAACACCATATATTTT. This gives the protein CASSQARQGLSGNTIYF. The chain carries TRBV3-1 (or the pseudogene TRBV3-2) and TRBJ1-3; 7 bases agree with TRBD1. The germline V gene has CDR1 LGHDT and CDR2 YNNKEL (reference sequence). The CDR3 runs 17 residues. After removal of 1 base from V and 0 bases from J, the junction contained 6 bases not matched to a gene.

The chain has TRBV4-2 and TRBJ2-7; D perhaps matches TRBD2 (7 bases). Germline assignment: CDR1 LGHNA and CDR2 YNFKEQ. V was trimmed by 0 bases and J by 2 bases, leaving 20 bases between them. CDR3 length: 18 residues. The CDR3 bases are TGTGCCAGCAGCCAAGAGGTCTCGCGGGGGCACTTAACCTACGAGCAGTACTTC. Protein: CASSQEVSRGHLTYEQYF.

The chain couples TRBV7-9 to TRBJ2-5, with 11 positions matching TRBD2. Germline V gene sequence: CDR1 SEHNR, CDR2 FQNEAQ (reference sequence). The length of the CDR3 is 16 residues. The V gene end was trimmed by 3 bases and the J gene end by 1 base; junction bases not matched to a gene: 4. CDR3 amino acids: CASSLASGGRQETQYF. The CDR3 nucleotides are TGTGCCAGCAGCTTGGCTAGCGGGGGGCGCCAAGAGACCCAGTACTTC.

The rearrangement links TRBV7-9 to TRBJ1-6, with unresolved D. This CDR3 is 11 amino acids long. V lost 1 base and J lost 8, with 0 bases in between. Germline V lookup: CDR1 SEHNR, CDR2 FQNEAQ (reference sequence). Here the CDR3 DNA reads TGTGCCAGCAGCTTAGATTCACCCCTCCACTTT. It codes for CASSLDSPLHF.

This chain uses TRBV3-1 (or the pseudogene TRBV3-2) with TRBJ1-1; D call uncertain. The CDR3 length is 12 residues. The germline V gene encodes CDR1 LGHDT and CDR2 YNNKEL (reference sequence). V was clipped by 6 bases and J by 1 base, with 6 bases between them. CDR3 protein: CASRLSNTEAFF. CDR3 DNA: TGTGCCAGCAGGCTGTCGAACACTGAAGCTTTCTTT.

V gene TRBV9 combines with J gene TRBJ1-3; the D is unclear. The germline V gene has CDR1 SGDLS and CDR2 YYNGEE. The CDR3 loop spans 14 amino acids. Deletions cut 3 bases from V and 0 bases from J, with 7 bases between. The CDR3 bases are TGTGCCAGCAGCGGCTTTAGCTCTGGAAACACCATATATTTT. Amino acid sequence: CASSGFSSGNTIYF.

In its sample, this clone was seen a few times. This chain links TRBV27 with TRBJ2-1; tentative D call: TRBD1 (5 bases). Trimming left V 2 bases short and J 7 bases short, with 12 bases between. CDR1 and CDR2 from the germline V gene are MNHEY and SMNVEV (reference sequence). This CDR3 is 14 amino acids long. DNA of the CDR3: TGTGCCAGCAGTTTAATAAACCAGGGTAATGAGCAGTTCTTC. As protein: CASSLINQGNEQFF.

The chain is built from TRBV6-6 and TRBJ1-5, with D tentatively TRBD1 (6 bases). V was cut by 5 bases and J by 2 bases, with 10 bases left in between. Germline V lookup: CDR1 MNHNY, CDR2 SVGAGI (reference sequence). This CDR3 comprises 14 residues. The CDR3 reads CASSKAGGNQPQHF. CDR3 nucleotides: TGTGCCAGCAGTAAGGCAGGGGGCAATCAGCCCCAGCATTTT.

The chain combines TRBV21-1 with TRBJ1-4. TRBV21-1 constitutes a pseudogene. This CDR3 has 15 residues. CDR3 nucleotide sequence: TGTGCCAGCAGAGTACCCGGGGGGAGGCATGAAAAACTGTTTTTT. Residues: CASRVPGGRHEKLFF.

J is TRBJ2-7 and V is TRBV7-9, with a possible D match to TRBD2 (6 bases). Trimming removed 4 bases from V and 0 bases from J, with 13 bases in between. This CDR3 comprises 15 residues. Germline values: CDR1 SEHNR, CDR2 FQNEAQ (reference sequence). The CDR3 protein is CASSSGGLSSYEQYF. CDR3 in DNA: TGTGCCAGCAGCTCTGGGGGACTCAGCTCCTACGAGCAGTACTTC.

The chain carries TRBV11-2 and TRBJ1-6; D is ambiguous. The CDR3 is 14 residues long. The germline V gene encodes CDR1 SGHAT and CDR2 FQNNGV. Deletions cut 1 base from V and 10 bases from J, with 11 bases between. DNA of the CDR3: TGTGCCAGCAGCTTAGGCCCCGGGGAGTCACCCCTCCACTTT. It specifies CASSLGPGESPLHF. The whole variable domain, filled in from reference TRBV11-2 and TRBJ1-6, reads EAGVAQSPRYKIIEKRQSVAFWCNPISGHATLYWYQQILGQGPKLLIQFQNNGVVDDSQLPKDRFSAERLKGVDSTLKIQPAKLEDSAVYLCASSLGPGESPLHFGNGTRLTVT.

The rearrangement links TRBV7-2 to TRBJ2-1, with D possibly TRBD2 on 5 matching bases. The germline CDR1 and CDR2 sequences are SGHTA and FQGNSA. Trimming stripped 0 bases from V and 2 bases from J, with 8 bases between. CDR3 length equals 15 residues. As DNA, the CDR3 is TGTGCCAGCAGCTTAGCCCGGGGTCCCTACAATGAGCAGTTCTTC. Protein sequence: CASSLARGPYNEQFF.

This chain connects TRBV2 to TRBJ2-7, with 7 bases fitting TRBD1. Losses at the gene ends were 6 bases for V and 0 bases for J; bases not matched to a gene: 8. Germline lookup yields CDR1 SNHLY and CDR2 FYNNEI. This CDR3 spans 15 amino acids. CDR3 amino acids: CASSLETGSSYEQYF. The CDR3 DNA reads TGTGCCAGCAGCTTAGAGACAGGGAGCTCCTACGAGCAGTACTTC.

The chain joins TRBV2 to TRBJ2-3, with 8 nucleotides matching TRBD2. The germline gives CDR1 SNHLY, CDR2 FYNNEI. The ends lost 6 bases at V and 2 bases at J; junction bases unmatched: 10. The CDR3 spans 16 residues. The CDR3 bases are TGTGCCAGCAGCCGCGGACTAGCCTCAAACACAGATACGCAGTATTTT. Its protein is CASSRGLASNTDTQYF.

The V call is TRBV7-9, the J call TRBJ1-5; D not resolved. CDR3 size: 15 residues. V was cut by 1 base and J by 0 bases, with 7 bases left in between. The V gene's germline CDR1 is SEHNR and CDR2 FQNEAQ (reference sequence). CDR3 nucleotide sequence: TGTGCCAGCAGCTTAGACACATATAGCAATCAGCCCCAGCATTTT. Amino acids: CASSLDTYSNQPQHF.

J is TRBJ2-7 and V is TRBV10-1; perhaps TRBD2 as D (6 bases). Germline loops: CDR1 WNHNN, CDR2 SYGVQD (reference sequence). The CDR3 loop spans 13 amino acids. V lost 4 bases and J lost 5, with 12 bases in between. The CDR3 sequence is CASSARAGNEQYF. DNA of the CDR3: TGCGCCAGCAGTGCGCGGGCGGGAAACGAGCAGTACTTC.

The chain links TRBV6-5 to TRBJ1-1; 7 nucleotides align to TRBD1. Germline loops: CDR1 MNHEY, CDR2 SVGAGI. The CDR3 extends over 13 amino acids. CDR3 amino acids: CAATGRVNTEAFF. In DNA, the CDR3 is TGTGCGGCGACAGGGCGGGTGAACACTGAAGCTTTCTTT.

The CDR3 DNA follows: TGCGCCAGCAGCCAAGAATTGACTAGCGGGGGTATCTCGTACCAAGAGACCCAGTACTTC. The encoded protein is CASSQELTSGGISYQETQYF. V usage is TRBV4-3 and J usage is TRBJ2-5; 12 bases line up with TRBD2. CDR3 length equals 20 residues. Germline assignment: CDR1 LGHNA and CDR2 YSLEER. V was clipped by 0 bases and J by 0 bases; unmatched bases: 11.